This section outlines one TCR beta chain sequence together with its context. Using immunoSEQ multiplex PCR, the repertoire was profiled, and TCRdb retains in-frame clones only, with some absent. Of about 100,000 clones detected, just over 90% appear once; the ten largest clones hold more than 0.95%. The sample originates from a study of T cell changes during pregnancy in multiple sclerosis. The CDR3 sequence is 14 residues long. The V end was cut by 0 bases, the J end by 7 bases, with 13 bases between. Germline values: CDR1 SGHNT, CDR2 YYREEE (reference sequence). This material consisted of peripheral blood, taken in the second trimester of pregnancy. V gene TRBV5-4 combines with J gene TRBJ2-5, with D unresolved. This TCR derives from a female donor with multiple sclerosis, enrolled in a pregnancy study. DNA of the CDR3: TGTGCCAGCAGCTTGGACGGCCAGCGAGGGACCCAGTACTTC. Its translation: CASSLDGQRGTQYF.